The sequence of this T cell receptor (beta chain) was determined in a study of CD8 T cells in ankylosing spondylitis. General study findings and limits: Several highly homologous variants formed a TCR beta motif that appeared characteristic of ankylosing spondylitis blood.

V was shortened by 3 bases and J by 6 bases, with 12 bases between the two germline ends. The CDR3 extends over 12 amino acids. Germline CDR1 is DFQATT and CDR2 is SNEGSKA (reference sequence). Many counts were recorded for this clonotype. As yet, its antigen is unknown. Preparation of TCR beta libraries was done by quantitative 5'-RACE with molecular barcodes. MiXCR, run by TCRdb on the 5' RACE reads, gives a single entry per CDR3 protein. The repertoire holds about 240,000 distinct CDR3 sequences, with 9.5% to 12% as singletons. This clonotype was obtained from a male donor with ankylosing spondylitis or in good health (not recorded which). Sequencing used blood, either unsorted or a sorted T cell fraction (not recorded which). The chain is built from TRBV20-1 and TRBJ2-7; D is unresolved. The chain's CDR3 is CSASMGLGEQYF. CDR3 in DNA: TGCAGTGCTAGCATGGGCTTGGGCGAGCAGTACTTC.